What follows are 23 T cell receptor beta chains derived from one specimen sequenced in a study of blood T cell repertoires in COVID-19. Repertoires were generated with immunoSEQ multiplex PCR, while TCRdb's copy carries only in-frame clones and drops some. Here the sample spans roughly 250,000 clones, roughly 80% being singletons. The sequenced sample was peripheral blood. The receptors shown here come from a woman aged 65 to 85 with acute or convalescent COVID-19.

The gene calls are TRBV5-1 and TRBJ2-2; D remains ambiguous. Trimming shortened V by 4 bases and J by 0 bases, and 7 bases separated the two germline ends. The CDR3 is 14 amino acids. Germline loops: CDR1 SGHRS, CDR2 YFSETQ. The CDR3 coding sequence is TGCGCCAGCAGCGTCCAGGCGAACACCGGGGAGCTGTTTTTT. This codes for CASSVQANTGELFF.

This rearrangement joins TRBV3-1 (or the pseudogene TRBV3-2) to TRBJ2-3; 8 bases match TRBD2. Trimming removed 4 bases from V and 4 bases from J; junction bases left unmatched: 13. The CDR3 sequence is 17 residues long. Germline V lookup: CDR1 LGHDT, CDR2 YNNKEL (reference sequence). The CDR3 sequence: CASSRRGRGGLPDTQYF. DNA for the CDR3: TGTGCCAGCAGCCGCCGCGGCCGGGGGGGCCTGCCAGATACGCAGTATTTT.

This clone appeared once. J is TRBJ1-3 and V is TRBV3-1 (or the pseudogene TRBV3-2); D gene uncertain. V lost 4 bases to trimming and J lost 5 bases, with 21 bases between them. CDR1 and CDR2 from the germline V gene are LGHDT and YNNKEL (reference sequence). The CDR3 has 17 residues. The CDR3 DNA reads TGTGCCAGCAGCCCCGTGGCTCCCTTACACGCACGAAACACCATATATTTT. As protein: CASSPVAPLHARNTIYF.

The J gene is TRBJ2-3, the V gene TRBV25-1, with D possibly TRBD1 on 7 matching bases. This CDR3 region has 14 residues. V was clipped by 2 bases and J by 6 bases, with 12 bases between them. In germline, CDR1 is MGHDK, CDR2 SYGVNS. CDR3 coding DNA: TGTGCCAGCAGTGAAATATCAGGGGGGGATACGCAGTATTTT. This codes for CASSEISGGDTQYF.

The rearrangement links TRBV5-1 to TRBJ1-1, with D perhaps TRBD1 (5 bases). This CDR3 has 15 residues. V was cut by 2 bases and J by 2 bases, with 13 bases left in between. The V gene's germline CDR1 is SGHRS and CDR2 YFSETQ. The CDR3 spells CASSFGGSTNTEAFF. CDR3 nucleotides: TGCGCCAGCAGCTTCGGGGGATCCACAAACACTGAAGCTTTCTTT.

The chain recombines TRBV20-1 with TRBJ2-3; 9 nucleotides line up with TRBD2. The CDR3 runs 15 residues. Germline V lookup: CDR1 DFQATT, CDR2 SNEGSKA (reference sequence). The V and J ends lost 3 bases and 2 bases, in that order; junction bases with no gene match: 6. This CDR3 reads CSASILAGNTDTQYF. The DNA of the CDR3 is TGCAGTGCTAGTATTCTAGCGGGGAACACAGATACGCAGTATTTT.

The table lists this clone with a count of one. The chain links TRBV6-6 to TRBJ1-5, with a weak D call TRBD1 (6 bases). The CDR3 has 16 residues. The V gene lost 8 bases and the J gene lost 0 bases, with 17 bases spanning the gap. Germline values: CDR1 MNHNY, CDR2 SVGAGI (reference sequence). CDR3 loop: CASAPPRDNSNQPQHF. CDR3 nucleotide sequence: TGTGCCAGCGCCCCCCCAAGGGACAATAGCAATCAGCCCCAGCATTTT.

This chain connects TRBV7-2 to TRBJ1-4; D ambiguous. From germline, CDR1 is SGHTA and CDR2 FQGNSA. V shed 5 bases and J shed 5 bases, with 9 bases lying between them. The CDR3 contains 13 residues. DNA of the CDR3: TGTGCCAGCAGCGTCCGGGAGAATGAAAAACTGTTTTTT. Its protein is CASSVRENEKLFF.

The V gene is TRBV19, the J gene TRBJ1-5, with a tentative D call TRBD1 (6 bases). CDR1 and CDR2 from the germline V gene are LNHDA and SQIVND (reference sequence). V was shortened by 3 bases and J by 4 bases, with 13 bases between the two germline ends. The CDR3 spans 15 residues. CDR3 amino acids: CASSIQGQLNQPQHF. CDR3 coding DNA: TGTGCCAGTAGTATTCAGGGACAACTAAATCAGCCCCAGCATTTT.

The chain combines TRBV2 with TRBJ2-5; 8 positions agree with TRBD1. The germline CDR1 and CDR2 sequences are SNHLY and FYNNEI. V was pared by 6 bases and J by 8 bases, with 5 bases of the junction left unmatched. This CDR3 spans 12 amino acids. This CDR3 is CASRVTGETQYF. CDR3 coding DNA: TGTGCCAGCAGAGTGACAGGGGAAACCCAGTACTTC.

The gene calls are TRBV5-4 and TRBJ1-2; D call uncertain. The CDR3 contains 16 residues. Trimming stripped 2 bases from V and 2 bases from J, with 16 bases between. Germline values: CDR1 SGHNT, CDR2 YYREEE (reference sequence). This CDR3 reads CASSFYTTTQNYGYTF. The DNA of the CDR3 is TGTGCCAGCAGCTTCTATACTACGACGCAGAACTATGGCTACACCTTC.

This clone was observed a few times. V usage is TRBV5-6 and J usage is TRBJ1-2; 10 positions match TRBD1. Germline CDR1 and CDR2: SGHDT and YYEEEE. V gave up 1 base and J gave up 6 bases; unmatched junction bases: 12. The CDR3 spans 17 residues. In DNA, the CDR3 is TGTGCCAGCAGCTTGCCTGATTCGGGACAGGGGATGAATGGCTACACCTTC. This encodes CASSLPDSGQGMNGYTF.

J is TRBJ2-2 and V is TRBV6-2 or TRBV6-3, with 9 bases fitting TRBD1. This CDR3 has 17 residues. The V gene's germline CDR1 is MNHEY and CDR2 SVGEGT. V was clipped by 2 bases and J by 4 bases; unmatched bases: 8. Here the CDR3 DNA reads TGTGCCAGCAGTTACCTACGAGACAGGGGGGCCACCGGGGAGCTGTTTTTT. Protein: CASSYLRDRGATGELFF.

This clone turned up a few times. The V call is TRBV4-2, the J call TRBJ1-6; D remains unclear. CDR1 LGHNA and CDR2 YNFKEQ come from the germline V gene. The CDR3 is 16 amino acids. V was cut by 5 bases and J by 9 bases, with 20 bases left in between. For the CDR3, the DNA is TGTGCCAGCAGCGCTCAACAACAGTCTATCGGTTCACCCCTCCACTTT. Translation gives CASSAQQQSIGSPLHF.

CDR3 in DNA: TGTGCCTGGGGGAGTACAGGAACTAACTATGGCTACACCTTC. It specifies CAWGSTGTNYGYTF. The chain uses TRBV30 and TRBJ1-2; D might be TRBD1 (5 bases). Germline V gives CDR1 GTSNPN, CDR2 SVGIG (reference sequence). Trimming shortened V by 5 bases and J by 0 bases, and 13 bases separated the two germline ends. This CDR3 is 14 amino acids long.

This chain joins TRBV19 and TRBJ2-2; 7 bases agree with TRBD1. CDR3 length: 14 amino acids. The germline V gene encodes CDR1 LNHDA and CDR2 SQIVND (reference sequence). V shed 4 bases and J 6 bases; nucleotides not matched to a gene: 5. In DNA, the CDR3 is TGTGCCAGTAGTACCACAGGGGTGGCCGGGGAGCTGTTTTTT. Amino acid sequence: CASSTTGVAGELFF.

This chain connects TRBV7-2 to TRBJ1-1; the D gene is possibly TRBD1 (5 bases). Trimming removed 2 bases at V and 11 bases at J, with 12 bases between. Per germline, CDR1 SGHTA and CDR2 FQGNSA. This CDR3 is 12 amino acids long. CDR3 protein: CASSLSWGGAFF. The CDR3 DNA sequence: TGTGCCAGCAGCTTATCGTGGGGGGGTGCTTTCTTT. Looking up the rest from reference TRBV7-2 and TRBJ1-1 gives the full variable domain: GAGVSQSPSNKVTEKGKDVELRCDPISGHTALYWYRQSLGQGLEFLIYFQGNSAPDKSGLPSDRFSAERTGGSVSTLTIQRTQQEDSAVYLCASSLSWGGAFFGQGTRLTVV.

This chain joins TRBV7-2 and TRBJ1-1; TRBD1 matches 7 bases. With V trimmed by 4 bases and J by 0 bases, 5 bases remained unmatched. CDR1 is SGHTA, CDR2 FQGNSA, per germline. There are 15 residues in the CDR3. The DNA of the CDR3 is TGTGCCAGCAGCTCAAGACAGGGCATGAACACTGAAGCTTTCTTT. It codes for CASSSRQGMNTEAFF.

CDR3 sequence (DNA): TGTGCCAGCTCACCCGGACAGCTCTATGGCTACACCTTC. It encodes CASSPGQLYGYTF. The V call is TRBV18, the J call TRBJ1-2; tentative D call: TRBD1 (6 bases). This CDR3 contains 13 residues. Trimming left V 3 bases short and J 4 bases short, with 9 bases between. Germline CDR1 KGHSH, CDR2 LQKENI.

The chain employs TRBV7-2 and TRBJ1-1; TRBD1 matches at 7 bases. V lost 3 bases, J lost 0 bases, and 7 bases stayed unmatched. Germline loops: CDR1 SGHTA, CDR2 FQGNSA. The CDR3 runs 16 residues. CDR3 coding DNA: TGTGCCAGCAGCTTTCAGGGGGTGGGTTTGAACACTGAAGCTTTCTTT. As protein: CASSFQGVGLNTEAFF.

The rearrangement links TRBV5-1 to TRBJ1-3; perhaps TRBD1 as D (5 bases). Looked up from germline, CDR1 is SGHRS and CDR2 is YFSETQ. This CDR3 region has 15 residues. The ends were cut back, 5 bases at V and 0 bases at J, with 12 bases in the middle. The CDR3 DNA is TGCGCCAGCAGTCCGCTGCAGGGCTCTGGAAACACCATATATTTT. Translating gives CASSPLQGSGNTIYF.

CDR3 in DNA: TGTGCCAGCAGCTTAGGACACAAGGATACGCAGTATTTT. Translating gives CASSLGHKDTQYF. The chain employs TRBV7-2 and TRBJ2-3; D is uncertain. V gave up 1 base and J gave up 6 bases, with 8 bases separating them. The CDR3 contains 13 residues. CDR1 and CDR2 from the germline V gene are SGHTA and FQGNSA.

This clone was detected only a few times. V usage is TRBV10-3 and J usage is TRBJ1-1; tentatively, D is TRBD1 (6 bases). The CDR3 covers 18 residues. Germline V gives CDR1 ENHRY, CDR2 SYGVKD. Trimming pared 0 bases from V and 10 bases from J, leaving 27 bases between. CDR3 residues: CAISESIEARVGGRGAFF. For the CDR3, the DNA is TGTGCCATCAGTGAGTCGATTGAGGCTAGAGTTGGGGGCAGAGGAGCTTTCTTT.